This section outlines one TCR beta chain sequence together with its context. PCR was performed using 60 Vbeta and 13 Jbeta primers. Here immunoSEQ multiplex PCR was the method, and the copy in TCRdb shows in-frame clones only, minus some. Of approximately 240,000 clones listed, roughly 91% are singletons. The data were obtained in a study of cytomegalovirus exposure and HLA in healthy donors. The CDR3 is 15 residues long. Looked up from germline, CDR1 is MNHEY and CDR2 is SMNVEV (reference sequence). Sequenced material: PBMCs. This clonotype originated in a woman aged 18-29 years in good health and CMV-seronegative. This sequence joins TRBV27 and TRBJ2-5; 9 positions agree with TRBD1. The J call may not be correct, given that the DNA end is closer to TRBJ2-7. CDR3: CASSTTGGASYEQYF. The CDR3 region has the DNA TGTGCCAGCAGTACCACAGGGGGCGCCTCCTACGAGCAGTACTTC.